What follows is one TCR beta chain and its context. This CDR3 spans 14 amino acids. Trimming removed 5 bases from V and 7 bases from J, with 17 bases in between. Germline CDR1 and CDR2: SGHTA and FQGNSA. This entry belongs to a study of CD8 T cells in Susac syndrome. An amount of RNA that ranged from roughly 0.45 to 1 ug was reverse transcribed with random hexamers. TCRdb fed the immunoSEQ multiplex PCR reads into MiXCR, producing one record per CDR3 protein. The data show 100,000 or so distinct CDR3 sequences, with 92% seen just once and around 0.15% held by the top ten. The TCR comes from a human donor in good health. The sequenced material came from CD4+ T cells from PBMCs. V and J are TRBV7-2 and TRBJ2-5, with D possibly called TRBD1 or TRBD2 (5 bases each). The CDR3 sequence is CASSVVPRDGTQYF. CDR3 nucleotide sequence: TGTGCCAGCAGCGTCGTCCCAAGGGACGGGACCCAGTACTTC.